This T cell receptor beta chain was recovered during a study of early T cells in non-severe SARS-CoV-2 infection. Overall study results and limits: VDJdb matches were skewed toward anti-spike CD8 T cell responses.

The protocol attached unique molecular identifiers to individual cDNA molecules. Using its own MiXCR run on the 5' RACE reads, TCRdb lists one record per CDR3 protein. Of more than 50,000 distinct CDR3 sequences listed, around 10% are singletons. This clonotype has only a few counts. Its antigen is unknown. V lost 1 base to trimming and J lost 10 bases, with 8 bases between them. The CDR3 loop spans 13 amino acids. This receptor was obtained from an adult who was a healthcare worker with PCR-confirmed SARS-CoV-2 infection or an uninfected control (not recorded which). The sequenced sample was whole blood. The V call is TRBV12-3 or TRBV12-4, the J call TRBJ1-6; D not certain. Here the CDR3 reads CASSLGGRSPLHF. The DNA of the CDR3 is TGTGCCAGCAGTTTAGGGGGTCGGTCACCCCTCCACTTT.